These T cell receptor beta chains were read from a single sample in a study of CD8 T cells in ankylosing spondylitis. TCRdb passed the 5' RACE reads through MiXCR, listing each CDR3 protein once. The table records a few hundred thousand distinct CDR3 sequences, about a fifth of them present only once. Sequenced: blood, either unsorted or a sorted T cell fraction (not recorded which). These receptors were taken from a male donor with ankylosing spondylitis. Both conserved end residues are part of each CDR3. The D gene is left open where the match is weak. Clone size is not always given. Where it is, it says once, few, many or a class for expanded clones.

TRBJ2-2 TRBV7-9 - TRBD1 CASSSRQGTGELFF TGTGCCAGCAGCTCACGACAGGGTACCGGGGAGCTGTTTTTT
TRBJ2-7 TRBV28 - - CASRGTLYEQYF TGTGCCAGCAGGGGCACCCTTTACGAGCAGTACTTC
TRBJ1-4 TRBV19 - - CASAPRGRNEKLFF TGTGCCAGTGCGCCGCGGGGGCGGAATGAAAAACTGTTTTTT
TRBJ2-7 TRBV6-1 - - CASTPSGHLGYYEQYF TGTGCCAGCACCCCCTCGGGGCACCTCGGTTACTACGAGCAGTACTTC
TRBJ2-3 TRBV6-5 - - CASSYDWDFTDTQYF TGTGCCAGCAGTTATGACTGGGACTTCACAGATACGCAGTATTTT
TRBJ2-2 TRBV6-1 - TRBD2 CASSRAGRSGELFF TGTGCCAGCAGTCGGGCCGGGAGGTCCGGGGAGCTGTTTTTT
TRBJ1-5 TRBV7-2 many - CASSLASDQPQHF TGTGCCAGCAGCTTAGCGTCAGATCAGCCCCAGCATTTT
TRBJ1-5 TRBV6-1 few - CASRGAGSNQPQHF TGTGCCAGCAGGGGCGCGGGTAGCAATCAGCCCCAGCATTTT
TRBJ2-5 TRBV5-1 few - CASSLGTGARTQYF TGCGCCAGCAGCTTGGGAACGGGGGCCCGGACCCAGTACTTC
TRBJ2-1 TRBV2 - - CASSPKNEQFF TGTGCCAGCAGCCCGAAAAATGAGCAGTTCTTC
TRBJ1-2 TRBV29-1 few - CSVERNFGGQDYGYTF TGCAGCGTTGAACGTAATTTTGGGGGGCAGGACTATGGCTACACCTTC
TRBJ1-1 TRBV29-1 - - CSVGMFEGLWAFF TGCAGCGTTGGGATGTTTGAGGGGCTGTGGGCTTTCTTT
TRBJ1-5 TRBV4-1 few TRBD1 CASSRTQGQPQHF TGCGCCAGCAGCCGGACACAGGGGCAGCCCCAGCATTTT
TRBJ2-3 TRBV3-1 - - CASSQRGEADTQYF TGTGCCAGCAGCCAACGTGGGGAGGCAGATACGCAGTATTTT
TRBJ2-1 TRBV18 - TRBD1 CASSPGRGRSGMDEQFF TGTGCCAGCTCACCAGGCAGGGGGCGGTCGGGTATGGATGAGCAGTTCTTC
TRBJ2-7 TRBV5-1 - TRBD1 CASSLTGTGFQQYF TGCGCCAGCAGCTTGACCGGGACAGGGTTCCAGCAGTACTTC
TRBJ2-2 TRBV12-3/TRBV12-4 few - CASSPARTRTGELFF TGTGCCAGCAGTCCAGCCAGGACTCGCACCGGGGAGCTGTTTTTT
TRBJ2-1 TRBV7-3 - TRBD2 CASSRTSGGTSYNEQFF TGTGCCAGCAGCCGCACTAGCGGAGGGACCTCCTACAATGAGCAGTTCTTC
TRBJ1-3 TRBV14 - - CASSIRDNSGNTIYF TGTGCCAGCAGCATCCGGGACAACTCTGGAAACACCATATATTTT
TRBJ1-6 TRBV4-1 many TRBD1 CASSQDRVTGSNSPLHF TGCGCCAGCAGCCAAGATAGGGTGACAGGGAGCAATTCACCCCTCCACTTT
TRBJ2-3 TRBV20-1 - TRBD1 CSARDGQGEQYF TGCAGTGCTAGAGATGGACAGGGTGAGCAGTATTTT
TRBJ2-2 TRBV7-7 - TRBD2 CASSPRTSLGGELFF TGTGCCAGCAGCCCCCGGACTAGCCTCGGCGGGGAGCTGTTTTTT